These 24 T cell receptor beta chains came from one sample sequenced in a study of T cell responses to AZD1222 COVID-19 vaccine. Assay: immunoSEQ multiplex PCR; the TCRdb copy retains only in-frame clones and omits some. The sample holds 150,000 to 200,000 clones; 90% to 95% are singletons and the top ten take about 0.6%. Sequenced here: peripheral blood, sampled on day 0 of AZD1222 vaccination. These receptors originate from an adult in good health.

The genes are TRBV5-1 and TRBJ2-1; D ambiguous. V was clipped by 0 bases and J by 4 bases, with 2 bases between them. This CDR3 is 12 amino acids long. Germline values: CDR1 SGHRS, CDR2 YFSETQ. CDR3 coding DNA: TGCGCCAGCAGCTTGGTGTACAATGAGCAGTTCTTC. Translated: CASSLVYNEQFF. Full variable domain (rest looked up from reference TRBV5-1 and TRBJ2-1): KAGVTQTPRYLIKTRGQQVTLSCSPISGHRSVSWYQQTPGQGLQFLFEYFSETQRNKGNFPGRFSGRQFSNSRSEMNVSTLELGDSALYLCASSLVYNEQFFGPGTRLTVL.

In its sample, this clone was seen once. The chain links TRBV3-1 (or the pseudogene TRBV3-2) to TRBJ2-7, with D unresolved. V gave up 1 base and J gave up 4 bases, with 11 bases separating them. The CDR3 is 14 residues long. Germline V gene data show CDR1 as LGHDT and CDR2 as YNNKEL (reference sequence). The CDR3: CASSQGVRDYEQYF. The CDR3, as DNA: TGTGCCAGCAGCCAAGGAGTGAGAGATTACGAGCAGTACTTC.

The V call is TRBV4-1, the J call TRBJ1-6; D is undetermined. Germline V gene sequence: CDR1 MGHRA, CDR2 YSYEKL. Trimming took 6 bases from V and 5 from J, leaving 14 bases between them. This CDR3 contains 15 residues. The CDR3: CASRLWIRDNSPLHF. The CDR3 DNA sequence: TGCGCCAGCAGACTCTGGATCCGAGATAATTCACCCCTCCACTTT.

J is TRBJ2-1 and V is TRBV5-4, with TRBD2 matching over 7 bases. Per the germline V gene, CDR1 is SGHNT and CDR2 is YYREEE (reference sequence). V gave up 4 bases and J gave up 8 bases; unmatched junction bases: 9. There are 14 residues in the CDR3. The CDR3 nucleotides are TGTGCCAGCAGCCGGGGTGGGAGGGGAGATGAGCAGTTCTTC. This codes for CASSRGGRGDEQFF.

The rearrangement links TRBV27 to TRBJ2-7, with TRBD2 matching 10 bases. Germline CDR1 is MNHEY and CDR2 is SMNVEV (reference sequence). This CDR3 contains 17 residues. Trimming at V came to 3 bases and at J to 3 bases, leaving 11 bases not matched to a gene. The CDR3 DNA follows: TGTGCCAGCAGTTTGGTGTACCGAGCGGGAGGGCTCTACGAGCAGTACTTC. It specifies CASSLVYRAGGLYEQYF.

Here the CDR3 DNA reads TGTGCCAGCAGTGACCGTAGCGGGGCCCCCTACGAGCAGTACTTC. As protein: CASSDRSGAPYEQYF. The chain carries TRBV6-1 and TRBJ2-7, with 8 nucleotides matching TRBD2. This CDR3 has 15 amino acids. Germline V gives CDR1 MNHNS, CDR2 SASEGT. Trimming cost V 3 bases and J 2 bases; bases outside gene matches: 6.

V usage is TRBV5-5 and J usage is TRBJ2-3; the match to TRBD1 covers 8 bases. Germline-derived CDR1 and CDR2 are SGHKS and YYEKEE (reference sequence). The V segment lost 6 bases and the J segment 5 bases; nucleotides outside the gene matches: 8. This CDR3 contains 14 residues. The CDR3 here is CASKWTGFEDTQYF. CDR3 nucleotide sequence: TGTGCCAGCAAATGGACAGGGTTTGAAGATACGCAGTATTTT.

V usage is TRBV29-1 and J usage is TRBJ2-1, with 8 positions matching TRBD1. After removal of 7 bases from V and 7 bases from J, the junction contained 9 bases not matched to a gene. Germline CDR1 and CDR2: SQVTM and ANQGSEA. The length of the CDR3 is 13 residues. As DNA, the CDR3 is TGCAGCGCCTTAGGACAGGGTAGGAATGAGCAGTTCTTC. Encoded protein: CSALGQGRNEQFF.

The CDR3 is CASSTGRYEQYF. CDR3 bases: TGTGCCAGCAGTACGGGCAGGTACGAGCAGTACTTC. The chain carries TRBV12-3 or TRBV12-4 and TRBJ2-7; no reliable D call. The CDR3 totals 12 residues. Trimming removed 5 bases from V and 4 bases from J, with 9 bases in between.

This sequence joins TRBV5-1 and TRBJ2-5; 8 bases align to TRBD2. This CDR3 contains 17 residues. V gave up 0 bases and J gave up 1 base; unmatched junction bases: 8. The germline gives CDR1 SGHRS, CDR2 YFSETQ. CDR3 bases: TGCGCCAGCAGCTTGGGTGTGCCGGGAGGGGGCCAAGAGACCCAGTACTTC. Encoded protein: CASSLGVPGGGQETQYF.

This clone appeared once. V usage is TRBV19 and J usage is TRBJ2-2, with D possibly matching TRBD1 (6 bases). The CDR3 sequence is 15 residues long. Germline V lookup: CDR1 LNHDA, CDR2 SQIVND (reference sequence). Trimming removed 7 bases at V and 6 bases at J, with 18 bases between. The CDR3 nucleotides read TGTGCCAGTAAGAGCATAGACAGGAGGCCCGGGGAGCTGTTTTTT. Protein product: CASKSIDRRPGELFF.

The gene calls are TRBV28 and TRBJ1-6; no clear D. V gave up 7 bases and J gave up 9 bases, with 19 bases separating them. The CDR3 consists of 15 residues. Germline values: CDR1 MDHEN, CDR2 SYDVKM. The CDR3 DNA follows: TGTGCCAGCACCTACCTGGGCCAAAGGAGTTCACCCCTCCACTTT. It specifies CASTYLGQRSSPLHF. Full variable domain (outside the CDR3, taken from reference TRBV28 and TRBJ1-6): DVKVTQSSRYLVKRTGEKVFLECVQDMDHENMFWYRQDPGLGLRLIYFSYDVKMKEKGDIPEGYSVSREKKERFSLILESASTNQTSMYLCASTYLGQRSSPLHFGNGTRLTVT.

This rearrangement joins TRBV3-1 (or the pseudogene TRBV3-2) to TRBJ1-1; D ambiguous. V lost 1 base and J lost 1, with 7 bases in between. The CDR3 runs 14 residues. Germline V lookup: CDR1 LGHDT, CDR2 YNNKEL (reference sequence). CDR3 sequence reads: CASSQGGRNTEAFF. CDR3 bases: TGTGCCAGCAGCCAAGGAGGGAGGAACACTGAAGCTTTCTTT.

J is TRBJ1-3 and V is TRBV29-1; D remains ambiguous. The CDR3 is made up of 13 amino acids. Germline V gives CDR1 SQVTM, CDR2 ANQGSEA. With 4 bases removed from V and 4 bases from J, the gap between germline ends came to 11 bases. CDR3 residues: CSVVIRGGNTIYF. Here the CDR3 DNA reads TGCAGCGTTGTAATACGAGGGGGAAACACCATATATTTT.

This chain joins TRBV27 and TRBJ2-7, with D unclear. This CDR3 has 10 amino acids. The V end lost 5 bases, the J end lost 4 bases, and 3 bases lay between the germline ends. Germline-derived CDR1 and CDR2 are MNHEY and SMNVEV (reference sequence). In DNA form, the CDR3 reads TGTGCCAGCAGTCCTTACGAGCAGTACTTC. Its translation is CASSPYEQYF.

The chain's CDR3 is CASGDYGYTF. DNA for the CDR3: TGTGCCAGCGGCGACTATGGCTACACCTTC. V is TRBV2 and J is TRBJ1-2; D unclear. Trimming stripped 8 bases from V and 3 bases from J, with 4 bases between. Germline V gene lookup returns CDR1 SNHLY and CDR2 FYNNEI. This CDR3 is built from 10 residues.

This chain connects TRBV12-3 or TRBV12-4 to TRBJ2-7; TRBD1 is a possible D gene (5 bases). Trimming removed 4 bases from V and 0 bases from J, with 7 bases in between. The CDR3 runs to 13 residues. The DNA for the CDR3 is TGTGCCAGCAGTTCCAGGGTCTCCTACGAGCAGTACTTC. It is translated as CASSSRVSYEQYF.

The chain recombines TRBV28 with TRBJ1-4; D gene ambiguous. The CDR3 contains 14 residues. Germline lookup yields CDR1 MDHEN and CDR2 SYDVKM. Deletions cut 9 bases from V and 1 base from J, with 12 bases between. The CDR3 loop is CARTNRRTNEKLFF. Written as DNA, the CDR3 is TGTGCCAGGACTAATAGGAGAACTAATGAAAAACTGTTTTTT.

This sequence joins TRBV30 and TRBJ1-2; TRBD1 aligns across 9 bases. The CDR3 is 20 residues long. Losses at the gene ends were 2 bases for V and 8 bases for J; bases not matched to a gene: 27. Germline CDR1 and CDR2: GTSNPN and SVGIG (reference sequence). CDR3 amino acids: CAWSSWTAGQGILLYSGYTF. The DNA for the CDR3 is TGTGCCTGGAGTAGTTGGACCGCGGGACAGGGTATCTTGTTGTATAGCGGCTACACCTTC.

The chain uses TRBV25-1 and TRBJ2-7, with D uncertain. V was pared by 4 bases and J by 3 bases, with 13 bases between. The germline V gene has CDR1 MGHDK and CDR2 SYGVNS. The CDR3 length is 14 residues. The CDR3 DNA reads as TGTGCCAGCAGTGTCTGGGGAATGGGCTACGAGCAGTACTTC. It yields the protein CASSVWGMGYEQYF.

The chain couples TRBV13 to TRBJ1-2; D remains unclear. The germline V gene has CDR1 PRHDT and CDR2 FYEKMQ (reference sequence). The CDR3 has 12 residues. V lost 3 bases to trimming and J lost 4 bases, with 6 bases between them. CDR3 bases: TGTGCCAGCAGCTTCCCTGTCTATGGCTACACCTTC. This codes for CASSFPVYGYTF.

J is TRBJ2-7 and V is TRBV19, with TRBD1 matching over 7 bases. V was pared by 7 bases and J by 0 bases, with 9 bases of the junction left unmatched. The CDR3 consists of 15 residues. CDR1 and CDR2 from the germline V gene are LNHDA and SQIVND (reference sequence). CDR3 loop: CASTLGDSRSYEQYF. DNA for the CDR3: TGTGCCAGTACTTTGGGGGACAGCCGCTCCTACGAGCAGTACTTC.

This chain uses TRBV12-3 or TRBV12-4 with TRBJ1-1; D possibly corresponds to TRBD1 (6 bases). The CDR3 runs 13 residues. V lost 8 bases and J 4 bases, leaving 14 bases between the germline ends. CDR3: CASGRGGTTEAFF. Here the CDR3 DNA reads TGTGCCAGCGGAAGAGGGGGGACCACTGAAGCTTTCTTT.

This chain joins TRBV5-1 and TRBJ1-4; 10 nucleotides agree with TRBD1. The germline V gene has CDR1 SGHRS and CDR2 YFSETQ. The CDR3 is 16 amino acids. V lost 2 bases and J lost 6; bases outside the gene matches: 7. The CDR3 loop reads CASSLLTGTGDEKLFF. The CDR3 DNA sequence: TGCGCCAGCAGCTTATTAACCGGGACAGGGGATGAAAAACTGTTTTTT.